The source of this T cell receptor beta chain is a study of Tregs in tolerant kidney transplant recipients. Whole-study results and caveats: Antigen-driven expansion was suggested because donor-specific Tregs expanded more than all Tregs in tolerant patients.

CD4+CD25+CD127- Tregs, CD4+CD25- non-Tregs, CD4 and CD8 cells were sorted. As regards this clone: Its antigen is unidentified.

Sequencing was performed with immunoSEQ multiplex PCR; in TCRdb, only in-frame clones are kept and a portion is missing. Its clone listing holds approximately 49,000 clones. The clonotype originates from a human donor who received a combined kidney and bone marrow transplant. The sequences come from CD4+ T cells from blood, collected before the transplant.

The CDR3 is CASSLQAGMGNEQFF. CDR3 bases read: TGTGCCAGCAGCTTACAAGCGGGAATGGGGAATGAG. The chain joins TRBV7-3 to TRBJ2-1; 7 nucleotides agree with TRBD2. The CDR3 extends 3 residues past the end of the read, so its final part is completed from the germline J gene. The CDR3 has 15 residues. From germline, CDR1 is SGHTA and CDR2 FQGTGA. V dropped 2 bases and J dropped 7; count of bases not matched to a gene: 8. Together with reference TRBV7-3 and TRBJ2-1, the CDR3 gives the full variable domain: GAGVSQTPSNKVTEKGKYVELRCDPISGHTALYWYRQSLGQGPEFLIYFQGTGAADDSGLPNDRFFAVRPEGSVSTLKIQRTERGDSAVYLCASSLQAGMGNEQFFGPGTRLTVL.